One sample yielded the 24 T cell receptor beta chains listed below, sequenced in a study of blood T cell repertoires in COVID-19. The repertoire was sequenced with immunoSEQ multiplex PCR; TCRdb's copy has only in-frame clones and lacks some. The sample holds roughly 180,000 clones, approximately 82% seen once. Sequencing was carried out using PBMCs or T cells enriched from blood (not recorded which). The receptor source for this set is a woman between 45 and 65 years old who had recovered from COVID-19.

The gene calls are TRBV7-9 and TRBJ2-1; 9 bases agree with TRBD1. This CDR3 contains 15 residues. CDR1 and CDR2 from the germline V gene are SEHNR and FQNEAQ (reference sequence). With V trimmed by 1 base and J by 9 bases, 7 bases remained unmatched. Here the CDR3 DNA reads TGTGCCAGCAGCTTAGAGGGGGGACAGGGCGGTGAGCAGTTCTTC. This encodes CASSLEGGQGGEQFF. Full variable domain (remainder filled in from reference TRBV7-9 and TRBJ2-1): DTGVSQNPRHKITKRGQNVTFRCDPISEHNRLYWYRQTLGQGPEFLTYFQNEAQLEKSRLLSDRFSAERPKGSFSTLEIQRTEQGDSAMYLCASSLEGGQGGEQFFGPGTRLTVL.

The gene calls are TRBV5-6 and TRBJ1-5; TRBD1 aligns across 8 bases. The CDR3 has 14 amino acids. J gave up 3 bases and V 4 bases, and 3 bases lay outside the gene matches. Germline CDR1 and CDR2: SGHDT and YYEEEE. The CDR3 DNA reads TGTGCCAGCAGCGGGACAGGTTCCAATCAGCCCCAGCATTTT. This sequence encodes CASSGTGSNQPQHF. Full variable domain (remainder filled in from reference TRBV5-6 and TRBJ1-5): DAGVTQSPTHLIKTRGQQVTLRCSPKSGHDTVSWYQQALGQGPQFIFQYYEEEERQRGNFPDRFSGHQFPNYSSELNVNALLLGDSALYLCASSGTGSNQPQHFGDGTRLSIL.

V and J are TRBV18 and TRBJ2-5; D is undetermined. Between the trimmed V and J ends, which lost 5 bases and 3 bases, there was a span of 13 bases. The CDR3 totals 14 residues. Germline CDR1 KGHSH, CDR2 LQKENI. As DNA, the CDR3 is TGTGCCAGCTCAGCGAACTCGAGAGAAGAGACCCAGTACTTC. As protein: CASSANSREETQYF.

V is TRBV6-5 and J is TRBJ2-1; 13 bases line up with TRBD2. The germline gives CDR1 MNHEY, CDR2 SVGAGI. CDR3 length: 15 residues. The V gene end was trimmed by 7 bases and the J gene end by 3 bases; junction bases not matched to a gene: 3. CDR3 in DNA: TGTGCCAGCAAGGGACTAGCGGGGCTCTACAATGAGCAGTTCTTC. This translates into CASKGLAGLYNEQFF.

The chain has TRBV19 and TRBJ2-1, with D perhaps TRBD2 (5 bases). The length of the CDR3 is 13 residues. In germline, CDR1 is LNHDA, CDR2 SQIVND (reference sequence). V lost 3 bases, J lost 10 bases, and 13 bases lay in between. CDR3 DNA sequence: TGTGCCAGTAGTATGGGGTTCGGGGAGGAGCAGTTCTTC. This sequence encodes CASSMGFGEEQFF. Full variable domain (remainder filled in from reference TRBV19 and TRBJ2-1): DGGITQSPKYLFRKEGQNVTLSCEQNLNHDAMYWYRQDPGQGLRLIYYSQIVNDFQKGDIAEGYSVSREKKESFPLTVTSAQKNPTAFYLCASSMGFGEEQFFGPGTRLTVL.

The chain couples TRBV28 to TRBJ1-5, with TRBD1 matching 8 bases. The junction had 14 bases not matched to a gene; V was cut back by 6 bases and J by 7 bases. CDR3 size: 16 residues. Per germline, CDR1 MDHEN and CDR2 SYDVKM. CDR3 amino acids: CASSRLRTGREQPQHF. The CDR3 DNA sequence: TGTGCCAGCAGCCGCCTTCGGACAGGGAGAGAACAGCCCCAGCATTTT.

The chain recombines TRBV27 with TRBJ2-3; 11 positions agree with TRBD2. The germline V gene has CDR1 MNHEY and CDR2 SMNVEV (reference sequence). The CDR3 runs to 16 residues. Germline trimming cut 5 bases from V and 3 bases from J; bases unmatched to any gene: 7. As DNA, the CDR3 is TGTGCCAGCAGTGTAGCGGGGGGGGGCTATACAGATACGCAGTATTTT. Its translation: CASSVAGGGYTDTQYF.

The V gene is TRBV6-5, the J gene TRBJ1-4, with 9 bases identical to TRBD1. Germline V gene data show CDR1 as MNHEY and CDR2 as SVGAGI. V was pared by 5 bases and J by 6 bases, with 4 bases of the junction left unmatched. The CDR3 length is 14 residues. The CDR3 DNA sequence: TGTGCCAGCAGTAGGACAGGGGACGATGAAAAACTGTTTTTT. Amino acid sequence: CASSRTGDDEKLFF.

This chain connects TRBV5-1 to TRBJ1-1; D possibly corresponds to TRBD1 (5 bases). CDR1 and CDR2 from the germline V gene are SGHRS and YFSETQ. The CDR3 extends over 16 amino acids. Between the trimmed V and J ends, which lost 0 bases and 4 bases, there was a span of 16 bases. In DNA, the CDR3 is TGCGCCAGCAGCTTGGCCCTGATGGGGGGTTTCACTGAAGCTTTCTTT. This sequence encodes CASSLALMGGFTEAFF. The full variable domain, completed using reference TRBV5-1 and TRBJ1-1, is KAGVTQTPRYLIKTRGQQVTLSCSPISGHRSVSWYQQTPGQGLQFLFEYFSETQRNKGNFPGRFSGRQFSNSRSEMNVSTLELGDSALYLCASSLALMGGFTEAFFGQGTRLTVV.

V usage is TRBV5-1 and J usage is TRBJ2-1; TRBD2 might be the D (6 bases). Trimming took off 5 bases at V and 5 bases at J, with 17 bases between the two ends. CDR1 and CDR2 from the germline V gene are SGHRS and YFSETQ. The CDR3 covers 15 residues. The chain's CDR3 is CASRVPGSTNNEQFF. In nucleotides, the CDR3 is TGCGCCAGCAGGGTCCCCGGGAGTACGAACAATGAGCAGTTCTTC.

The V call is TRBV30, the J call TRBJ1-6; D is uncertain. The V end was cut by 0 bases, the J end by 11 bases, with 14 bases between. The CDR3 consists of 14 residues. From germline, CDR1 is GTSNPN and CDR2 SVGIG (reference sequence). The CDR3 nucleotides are TGTGCCTGGAGTGTGCTAGGTCAGATTACACCCCTCCACTTT. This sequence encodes CAWSVLGQITPLHF.

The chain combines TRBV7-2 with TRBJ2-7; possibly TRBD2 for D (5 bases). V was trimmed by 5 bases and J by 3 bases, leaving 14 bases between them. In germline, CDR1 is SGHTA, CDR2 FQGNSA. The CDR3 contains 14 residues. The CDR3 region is CASSHTSLGYEQYV. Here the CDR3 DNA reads TGTGCCAGCAGCCACACCTCACTAGGCTACGAGCAGTACGTC.

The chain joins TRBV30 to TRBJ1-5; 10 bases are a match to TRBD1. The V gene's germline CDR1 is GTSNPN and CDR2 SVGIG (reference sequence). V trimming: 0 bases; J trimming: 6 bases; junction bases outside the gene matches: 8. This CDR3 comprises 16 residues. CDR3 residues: CAWSVGTGVGSQPQHF. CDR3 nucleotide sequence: TGTGCCTGGAGTGTAGGGACAGGGGTAGGCAGTCAGCCCCAGCATTTT.

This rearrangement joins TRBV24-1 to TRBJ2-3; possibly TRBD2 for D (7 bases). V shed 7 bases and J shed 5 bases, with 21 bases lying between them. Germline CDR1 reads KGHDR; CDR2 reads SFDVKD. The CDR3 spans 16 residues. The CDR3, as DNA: TGTGCCACCAGCCCCTCCTGGGGGGGGGCCGGAGATACGCAGTATTTT. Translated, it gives CATSPSWGGAGDTQYF.

This CDR3 reads CASSDGTPYNEQFF. For the CDR3, the DNA is TGTGCCAGCAGCGACGGGACACCTTACAATGAGCAGTTCTTC. V usage is TRBV7-9 and J usage is TRBJ2-1, with D possibly TRBD1 on 6 matching bases. The length of the CDR3 is 14 residues. Between the trimmed V and J ends, which lost 5 bases and 4 bases, there was a span of 12 bases. CDR1 and CDR2 from the germline V gene are SEHNR and FQNEAQ (reference sequence).

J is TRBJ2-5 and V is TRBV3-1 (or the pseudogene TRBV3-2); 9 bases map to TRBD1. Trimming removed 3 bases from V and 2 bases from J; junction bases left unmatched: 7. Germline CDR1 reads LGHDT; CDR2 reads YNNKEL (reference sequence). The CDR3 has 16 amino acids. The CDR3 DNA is TGTGCCAGCAGCCATGGGACAGGGAGGAAACAAGAGACCCAGTACTTC. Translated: CASSHGTGRKQETQYF.

The CDR3 bases are TGTGCCAGCCTCGGGTTGGGCTATGGCTACACCTTC. Protein product: CASLGLGYGYTF. The chain links TRBV10-3 to TRBJ1-2; D is unclear. This CDR3 region has 12 residues. CDR1 ENHRY and CDR2 SYGVKD come from the germline V gene. The germline V and J ends were trimmed by 10 bases and 4 bases, with 13 bases remaining between them.

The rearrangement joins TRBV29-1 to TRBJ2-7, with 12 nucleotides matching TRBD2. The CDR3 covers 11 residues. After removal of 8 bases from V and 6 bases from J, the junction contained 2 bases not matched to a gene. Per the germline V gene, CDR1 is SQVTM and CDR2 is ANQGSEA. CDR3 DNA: TGCAGCAAGACTAGCGGGGGCGAGCAGTACGTC. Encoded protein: CSKTSGGEQYV.

The CDR3: CASSQTITTSGGGETQYF. Written as DNA, the CDR3 is TGCGCCAGCAGCCAAACAATTACGACTAGCGGGGGAGGAGAGACCCAGTACTTC. The rearrangement links TRBV5-1 to TRBJ2-5, with TRBD2 identical over 12 bases. Per the germline V gene, CDR1 is SGHRS and CDR2 is YFSETQ. V trimming: 4 bases; J trimming: 4 bases; junction bases outside the gene matches: 14. The CDR3 totals 18 residues.

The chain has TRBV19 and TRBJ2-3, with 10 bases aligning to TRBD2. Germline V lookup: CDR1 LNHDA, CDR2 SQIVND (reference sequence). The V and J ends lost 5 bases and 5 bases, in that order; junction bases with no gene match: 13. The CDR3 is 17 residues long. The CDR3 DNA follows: TGTGCCAGTAGTCCATCCGGGAGCGGGGGGGCCGAAGATACGCAGTATTTT. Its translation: CASSPSGSGGAEDTQYF.

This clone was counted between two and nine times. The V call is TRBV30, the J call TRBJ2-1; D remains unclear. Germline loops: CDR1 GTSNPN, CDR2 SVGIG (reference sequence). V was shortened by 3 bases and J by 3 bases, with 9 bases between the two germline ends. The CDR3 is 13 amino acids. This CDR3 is CAWSRDFYNEQFF. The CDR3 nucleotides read TGTGCCTGGAGCAGAGACTTCTACAATGAGCAGTTCTTC.

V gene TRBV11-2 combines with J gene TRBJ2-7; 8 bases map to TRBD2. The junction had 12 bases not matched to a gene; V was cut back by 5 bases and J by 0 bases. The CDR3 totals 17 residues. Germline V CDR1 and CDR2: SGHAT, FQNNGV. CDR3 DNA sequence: TGTGCCAGCAGCCCCATTGGGCGCGGGGGGAGCTCCTACGAGCAGTACGTC. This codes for CASSPIGRGGSSYEQYV.

The DNA of the CDR3 is TGTGCCACCAGCAGAGGAAGGGGGCTCACCGGGGAGCTGTTTTTT. Its protein product is CATSRGRGLTGELFF. This chain joins TRBV15 and TRBJ2-2; 7 nucleotides line up with TRBD1. The germline gives CDR1 LNHNV, CDR2 YYDKDF (reference sequence). The CDR3 has 15 amino acids. V was pared by 1 base and J by 4 bases, with 3 bases of the junction left unmatched.

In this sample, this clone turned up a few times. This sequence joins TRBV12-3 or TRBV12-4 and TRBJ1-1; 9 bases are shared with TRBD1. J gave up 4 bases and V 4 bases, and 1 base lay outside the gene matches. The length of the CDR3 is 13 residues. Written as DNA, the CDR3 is TGTGCCAGCAGTTACAGGGGGCCCACTGAAGCTTTCTTT. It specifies CASSYRGPTEAFF.